The rows below give T cell receptor beta chains drawn from one sample of a study of shared clonotypes between healthy human individuals. Using immunoSEQ multiplex PCR, the repertoire was profiled, and TCRdb retains in-frame clones only, with some absent. The table has under 1 million clones, 90% to 97% seen once. The sequenced sample consisted of naive CD8+ T cells sorted from blood. The receptors were gathered from a man younger than 45 in good health. CDR3s include the opening cysteine and the closing phenylalanine or tryptophan. Each record gives: V gene, D gene, J gene, clone size, CDR3 DNA, CDR3 protein. A D gene is named only where the DNA matches it firmly. For some rows the clone size is stated as once, few or many, or as a class when expanded; others skip it.

>TRBV14|.|TRBJ1-1|once
TGTGCCAGCAGCCAAGTAAAAACGGGGAACACTGAAGCTTTCTTT
CASSQVKTGNTEAFF
>TRBV11-2|.|TRBJ1-1|.
TGTGCCAGCAGCTTAGTCGGGGGGGGAACTGAAGCTTTCTTT
CASSLVGGGTEAFF
>TRBV7-9|.|TRBJ2-7|.
TGTGCCAGCAGCCAAGGCACAGCAAAAACCTACGAGCAGTACTTC
CASSQGTAKTYEQYF
>TRBV28|.|TRBJ1-1|.
TGTGCCAGCAGTTTTAGGGGTTTGAGGAACACTGAAGCTTTCTTT
CASSFRGLRNTEAFF
>TRBV9|.|TRBJ2-2|.
TGTGCCAGCAGCGCAACGACAGTCTCTACCGGGGAGCTGTTTTTT
CASSATTVSTGELFF
>TRBV29-1|TRBD2|TRBJ2-7|.
TGCAGCGTTGTGCTAGCGGGAGCCTACGAGCAGTACTTC
CSVVLAGAYEQYF
>TRBV5-1|TRBD1|TRBJ2-7|.
TGCGCCAGCAGACATCCGGGACAGCACTACGAGCAGTACTTC
CASRHPGQHYEQYF
>TRBV6-1|.|TRBJ2-7|.
TGTGCCAGCTGGAGCTCCTACGAGCAGTACTTC
CASWSSYEQYF
>TRBV19|TRBD2|TRBJ2-1|.
TGTGCCAGTAGTGAAGCGGGAGGGCCCCACAATGAGCAGTTCTTC
CASSEAGGPHNEQFF
>TRBV28|TRBD1|TRBJ2-3|.
TGTGCCAGCACTCTTGACAGGGGGGTAACAGATACGCAGTATTTT
CASTLDRGVTDTQYF
>TRBV27|.|TRBJ2-1|.
TGTGCCAGCAGTTTAGGGATCCCCTCCTACAATGAGCAGTTCTTC
CASSLGIPSYNEQFF
>TRBV6-1|.|TRBJ2-2|.
TGTGCCAACCCTAGGAGGACAAACGTACCCGGGGAGCTGTTTTTT
CANPRRTNVPGELFF
>TRBV2|.|TRBJ1-5|.
TGTGCCAGCATGCGGGCGGCGAGGGAGCCCCAGCATTTT
CASMRAAREPQHF
>TRBV6-6|.|TRBJ2-7|.
TGTGCCAGCAGTTATGAGGACGAGCAGTACTTC
CASSYEDEQYF
>TRBV28|.|TRBJ1-1|.
TGTGCCAGCAGTTTCAACATGAACACTGAAGCTTTCTTT
CASSFNMNTEAFF
>TRBV28|TRBD1|TRBJ1-1|.
TGTGCCAGCAGTTATCCCGGGACAGGACACACTGAAGCTTTCTTT
CASSYPGTGHTEAFF
>TRBV7-9|.|TRBJ2-3|.
TGTGCCAGCAGCTTAGGCTGGATTAGCACAGATACGCAGTATTTT
CASSLGWISTDTQYF
>TRBV18|TRBD2|TRBJ2-3|.
TGTGCCAGCTCACCAGAGAGGGGAGGGGACCCAGCCACAGATACGCAGTATTTT
CASSPERGGDPATDTQYF
>TRBV29-1|.|TRBJ2-1|.
TGCAGCGTTCTAGGACGATCTTTGTTTGGGTCGGGGAATGAGCAGTTCTTC
CSVLGRSLFGSGNEQFF
>TRBV19|.|TRBJ2-3|.
TGTGCCAGTAGTTCCCCGACGGGGACCGGGGATACGCAGTATTTT
CASSSPTGTGDTQYF
>TRBV7-6|.|TRBJ2-5|.
TGTGCCAGCAGCTTAGCGCTCGGGGAAGAGACCCAGTACTTC
CASSLALGEETQYF
>TRBV9|.|TRBJ2-1|.
TGTGCCAGCAGCGAGGAGAGCTCCTACAATGAGCAGTTCTTC
CASSEESSYNEQFF
>TRBV5-5|.|TRBJ1-5|once
TGTGCCAGCAGCCCGGACGGGACCGGGTGGGGTGGGAGCAATCAGCCCCAGCATTTT
CASSPDGTGWGGSNQPQHF
>TRBV11-2|TRBD2|TRBJ2-5|.
TGTGCCAGCAGCTTAGACGGACTAGCGGGAGTCATGGGTGGTGAGACCCAGTACTTC
CASSLDGLAGVMGGETQYF
>TRBV9|.|TRBJ2-7|.
TGTGCCAGCAGCGCCCCACGAACCTACGAGCAGTACTTC
CASSAPRTYEQYF
>TRBV7-9|.|TRBJ1-1|.
TGTGCCAGCAGCCCGCGGGACATTTTGAACACTGAAGCTTTCTTT
CASSPRDILNTEAFF
>TRBV7-9|.|TRBJ2-1|.
TGTGCCAGCAGCCCGGGGGCCAGTCCCAATGAGCAGTTCTTC
CASSPGASPNEQFF
>TRBV27|TRBD1|TRBJ2-7|.
TGTGCCAGCAGTCTTACCGGGACAGGGGGCTACGAGCAGTACTTC
CASSLTGTGGYEQYF
>TRBV14|.|TRBJ2-3|.
TGTGCCAGCAGCCCCCCTGGGTTCGCAGATACGCAGTATTTT
CASSPPGFADTQYF
>TRBV7-9|TRBD1|TRBJ1-4|.
TGTGCCAGCAGTCAGACCGGGACAGCGAATGAAAAACTGTTTTTT
CASSQTGTANEKLFF
>TRBV29-1|TRBD2|TRBJ2-1|.
TGCAGCGTTGAAACTAGCGGGAGGGTGGGGAATGAGCAGTTCTTC
CSVETSGRVGNEQFF
>TRBV13|.|TRBJ2-1|.
TGTGCCAGCAGCTTAGAGTCCGAGCAGTTCTTC
CASSLESEQFF
>TRBV7-9|TRBD1|TRBJ2-1|.
TGTGCCAGCCGTCCAGGGGGTTTCAATGAGCAGTTCTTC
CASRPGGFNEQFF
>TRBV7-9|TRBD2|TRBJ2-1|.
TGTGCCAGCAGCCCTCGGTCGGGGGGGGTTGTCAATGAGCAGTTCTTC
CASSPRSGGVVNEQFF
>TRBV7-9|.|TRBJ2-5|.
TGTGCCAGCAGCTTACTCAGGGGAGAGACCCAGTACTTC
CASSLLRGETQYF
>TRBV5-1|.|TRBJ2-5|.
TGCGCCAGCAGCAATGCACCCAGCGGGCAAGAGACCCAGTACTTC
CASSNAPSGQETQYF
>TRBV27|TRBD2|TRBJ2-1|.
TGTGCCAGCAGTTTAGAAGCTAGCGGGAGGATCGATGAGCAGTTCTTC
CASSLEASGRIDEQFF
>TRBV7-7|.|TRBJ2-5|.
TGTGCTAGCAGCCGGGACGGAGAGACCCAGTACTTC
CASSRDGETQYF
>TRBV27|TRBD1|TRBJ2-1|once
TGTGCCAGCAGTTTTGGACAGGGCAATGAGCAGTTCTTC
CASSFGQGNEQFF
>TRBV5-5|.|TRBJ2-6|.
TGTGCCAGCAGCTCTGACTACTCTGGGGCCAACGTCCTGACTTTC
CASSSDYSGANVLTF
>TRBV7-2|TRBD1|TRBJ2-3|once
TGTGCCAGCAGCTTAGTAAAGGAAGGGACAGCTTACACAGATACGCAGTATTTT
CASSLVKEGTAYTDTQYF